The rows below give T cell receptor beta chains drawn from one sample of a study of blood T cell repertoires in COVID-19. Repertoires were generated with immunoSEQ multiplex PCR, while TCRdb's copy carries only in-frame clones and drops some. The sample carries 390,000 or so clones, 86% recorded once. Sequenced material: peripheral blood. These TCRs come from a woman in her twenties or thirties with active or convalescent COVID-19. CDR3s include the opening cysteine and the closing phenylalanine or tryptophan. The D gene is left open where the match is weak. Clone size appears in some rows only: once, few, many, or a class for an expanded clone.

TRBD1 | TRBJ1-2 | - | TRBV29-1 | CSTRTGVYGYTF
TRBD2 | TRBJ2-3 | - | TRBV30 | CAWRRTSDGPASDTQYF
- | TRBJ2-3 | - | TRBV25-1 | CASSVRGDSTDTQYF
- | TRBJ1-1 | - | TRBV2 | CATAGNMNTEAFF
TRBD1 | TRBJ1-1 | few | TRBV7-9 | CASSNQGQADTEAFF
TRBD2 | TRBJ2-5 | - | TRBV5-1 | CASSLGSGGTQETQYF
TRBD1 | TRBJ2-3 | - | TRBV27 | CATKTGAGDTQYF
TRBD2 | TRBJ2-7 | - | TRBV5-1 | CASSQGLALPYEQYF
TRBD2 | TRBJ2-3 | once | TRBV5-1 | CASSFGGSSGTTDTQYF
- | TRBJ2-5 | few | TRBV5-6 | CASSFRQAQETQYF
TRBD1 | TRBJ2-7 | - | TRBV19 | CASSARDRDYEQYF
TRBD1 | TRBJ2-5 | - | TRBV6-5 | CASMVDRDSKTQYF
TRBD1 | TRBJ2-3 | - | TRBV2 | CASSFILGQESTDTQYF
- | TRBJ2-7 | few | TRBV12-3/TRBV12-4 | CASSLTFSYEQYF
- | TRBJ1-6 | - | TRBV30 | CAWSDVGLTNSPLHF
- | TRBJ1-2 | - | TRBV2 | CASSSSGGPNYGYTF
- | TRBJ1-2 | - | TRBV2 | CASSEGGRGHGYTF
- | TRBJ1-4 | - | TRBV5-1 | CASSLAQGHNEKLFF
TRBD1 | TRBJ2-7 | - | TRBV5-5 | CASTFQGVGYEQYF
- | TRBJ2-2 | few | TRBV6-1 | CASSEARGWLSGELFF
- | TRBJ1-1 | - | TRBV9 | CASSVKSPGVGLNTEAFF
TRBD1 | TRBJ2-6 | - | TRBV25-1 | CASSSGQGAAGANVLTF
TRBD2 | TRBJ2-4 | - | TRBV4-1 | CASSQPTSGGSKNIQYF
TRBD1 | TRBJ2-7 | - | TRBV3-1/TRBV3-2 | CASSHTRTGGYYEQYF
- | TRBJ1-6 | - | TRBV9 | CASSVAQGTGSPLHF
TRBD2 | TRBJ2-5 | - | TRBV2 | CASSGLAWETQYF
- | TRBJ1-4 | - | TRBV6-5 | CASRGGSATNEKLFF
- | TRBJ2-1 | - | TRBV11-2 | CASSLAPHNEQFF
TRBD2 | TRBJ2-3 | - | TRBV4-1 | CASSQVLAGVDTQYF
- | TRBJ1-5 | - | TRBV4-1 | CASSQAGYSNQPQHF
- | TRBJ2-7 | - | TRBV18 | CASSPKYDIAVLGSYEQYF
- | TRBJ2-7 | - | TRBV29-1 | CSVEGTAYEQYF
- | TRBJ1-1 | once | TRBV10-3 | CAISDPEGIAEAFF
- | TRBJ2-1 | - | TRBV7-6 | CASSPHRAESASSYNEQFF
TRBD1 | TRBJ1-1 | - | TRBV18 | CASSASPGQGNMNTEAFF
TRBD1 | TRBJ2-7 | - | TRBV5-5 | CASSLTGQGVGYEQYF
TRBD1 | TRBJ1-2 | - | TRBV18 | CASSEGQGPFYGYTF
TRBD2 | TRBJ2-1 | - | TRBV7-9 | CASSSRTSSSYNEQFF
TRBD1 | TRBJ1-1 | - | TRBV10-3 | CAISQGGDTEAFF
TRBD1 | TRBJ1-5 | - | TRBV25-1 | CASSAPGQGQPQHF
- | TRBJ1-1 | - | TRBV15 | CATSRETGTFEAFF
TRBD2 | TRBJ2-7 | - | TRBV19 | CASSVTSGYSYEQYF
TRBD1 | TRBJ1-2 | - | TRBV7-8 | CASSLGGTGFNYGYTF
TRBD2 | TRBJ2-5 | few | TRBV27 | CASSAGAGGGETQYF
- | TRBJ2-5 | - | TRBV2 | CATSRGSQETQYF
- | TRBJ2-7 | - | TRBV15 | CATSRYLTGSYEQYF
TRBD1 | TRBJ1-2 | - | TRBV7-9 | CASRPSTRQGFAYGYTF
- | TRBJ1-5 | - | TRBV19 | CASSTLQGPQHF
TRBD1 | TRBJ1-1 | - | TRBV18 | CASSPPDTGDKHTEAFF
TRBD1 | TRBJ1-2 | - | TRBV19 | CASSIQTGKYGYTF
TRBD1 | TRBJ2-2 | - | TRBV19 | CASMGQGYTGELFF
TRBD2 | TRBJ2-3 | - | TRBV27 | CASSWTSGSTDTQYF
- | TRBJ1-1 | once | TRBV19 | CASSIVPGGTEAFF
TRBD2 | TRBJ2-1 | once | TRBV7-2 | CASSLERLAGYEQFF
TRBD2 | TRBJ2-5 | - | TRBV27 | CASSPTSDQETQYF
- | TRBJ1-1 | once | TRBV12-3/TRBV12-4 | CASSFGDPTEAFF
TRBD1 | TRBJ1-2 | - | TRBV5-4 | CASSPDRGAQSGYTF
TRBD1 | TRBJ2-7 | - | TRBV30 | CAWSLPGQSYEQYF
TRBD1 | TRBJ1-6 | few | TRBV6-4 | CATRDREGSPLHF
TRBD2 | TRBJ2-2 | - | TRBV15 | CATSKRLAGVPGELFF